This T cell receptor (beta chain) comes out of a study of vaccination and CD4 T cells after COVID-19. At the level of the study: The study enrolled six male and four female convalescents, two of whom were Hispanic. Stimulation of the cells used overlapping spike peptide pools from SARS-CoV-2 and from the common cold coronaviruses HCoV-NL63, HCoV-OC43 and HCoV-229E. Study results and limitations: Post-vaccination, and not before, a median roughly 89% of reactive clones appeared in convalescent patients. Convalescent participants were relatively few, and none had early post-infection timepoints studied.

Looked up from germline, CDR1 is MNHEY and CDR2 is SVGEGT. CDR3 length: 16 residues. Trimming at V came to 1 base and at J to 5 bases, leaving 9 bases not matched to a gene. CD4+ T cells that had been cultured provided DNA sequenced with the Oncomine TCR Beta short-read assay. TCRdb reanalysed the PCR reads using MiXCR and keeps one entry per CDR3 protein. The profile covers about 16,000 distinct CDR3 sequences, with less than 70% appearing a single time and 15% to 20% taken by the ten largest. About this clonotype: Its antigen is undetermined.

Noted treatment: approximately nine-day PBMC culture with coronavirus spike peptide pools or control peptides (ViraFEST assay). This clonotype was sampled from a human donor who had recovered from COVID-19. The sample in question was CD4+ T cells from blood, cultured in vitro, obtained before SARS-CoV-2 vaccination. The V gene is TRBV6-2 or TRBV6-3, the J gene TRBJ2-3; TRBD2 matches 7 bases. CDR3 sequence: CASSYFKDLAVDTQYF. The CDR3 nucleotides are TGTGCCAGCAGTTACTTCAAGGATCTAGCGGTAGATACGCAGTATTTT.